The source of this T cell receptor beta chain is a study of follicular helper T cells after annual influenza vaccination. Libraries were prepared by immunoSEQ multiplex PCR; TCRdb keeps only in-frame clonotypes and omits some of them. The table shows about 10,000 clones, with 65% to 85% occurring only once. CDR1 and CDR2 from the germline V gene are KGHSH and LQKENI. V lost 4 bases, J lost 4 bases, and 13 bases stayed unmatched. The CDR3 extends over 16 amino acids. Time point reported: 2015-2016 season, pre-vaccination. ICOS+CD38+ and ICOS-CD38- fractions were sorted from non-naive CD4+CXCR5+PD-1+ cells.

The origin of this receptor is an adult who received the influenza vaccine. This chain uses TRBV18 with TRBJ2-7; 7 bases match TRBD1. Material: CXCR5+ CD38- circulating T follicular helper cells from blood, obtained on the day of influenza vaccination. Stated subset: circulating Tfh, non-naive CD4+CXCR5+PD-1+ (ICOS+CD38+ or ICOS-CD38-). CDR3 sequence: CASSRRNGQDFYEQYF. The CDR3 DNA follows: TGTGCCAGCTCACGAAGAAACGGACAGGATTTTTACGAGCAGTACTTC.